A single TCR beta chain is shown here with its context. Its antigen is not known. The patients all showed relapse after autologous stem cell transplantation, while their brentuximab vedotin exposure varied. The length of the CDR3 is 15 residues. Germline assignment: CDR1 MDHEN and CDR2 SYDVKM. The V end was cut by 10 bases, the J end by 4 bases, with 23 bases between. Clones were sequenced by immunoSEQ multiplex PCR, and TCRdb holds only the in-frame ones, with some missing. The sample includes more than 60,000 clones, 90% of them seen just once. The data were taken from a study of PD-1 blockade in classical Hodgkin lymphoma. Study-level findings and limits: Reports indicated that newly diagnosed patients had lower baseline TCR diversity than healthy donors did. What drove the repertoire differences, possibly disease activity or prior therapy, has not been defined. Patients with a complete response exhibited baseline diversity comparable to newly diagnosed patients.

The chain is built from TRBV28 and TRBJ2-7; D is unresolved. This receptor was taken from a human donor with classical Hodgkin lymphoma. The sequences come from peripheral blood mononuclear cells (PBMCs), collected at baseline. CDR3 loop: CATEPKGPGYYEQYF. The CDR3 bases are TGTGCCACCGAACCCAAAGGTCCAGGCTATTACGAGCAGTACTTC.